Shown below are 10 T cell receptor beta chains from a single sample sequenced in a study of cytomegalovirus exposure and HLA in healthy donors. Primers for the PCR totalled 60 Vbeta and 13 Jbeta. The data were produced by immunoSEQ multiplex PCR, yet TCRdb's version contains in-frame clones alone and is incomplete. Counted here are about 190,000 clones, about 84% occurring once; the ten biggest clones make up over 3.5%. What was sequenced was PBMCs. The receptors come from a man aged 45-65 years in good health and CMV-seronegative.

This rearrangement joins TRBV7-9 to TRBJ2-2; possibly TRBD1 for D (5 bases). The CDR3 consists of 15 residues. The V end lost 3 bases, the J end lost 6 bases, and 14 bases lay between the germline ends. Germline V lookup: CDR1 SEHNR, CDR2 FQNEAQ (reference sequence). The CDR3 spells CASSFPTVFPGELFF. CDR3 DNA: TGTGCCAGCAGCTTCCCGACAGTATTCCCCGGGGAGCTGTTTTTT.

This clone was counted once. The CDR3 sequence is CASRAGLDSGNTIYF. The CDR3 region has the DNA TGTGCCAGCAGAGCAGGTTTGGACTCTGGAAACACCATATATTTT. This rearrangement joins TRBV2 to TRBJ1-3, with unresolved D. The ends were cut back, 6 bases at V and 0 bases at J, with 12 bases in the middle. Per germline, CDR1 SNHLY and CDR2 FYNNEI. The CDR3 is 15 amino acids. The full variable domain, with the rest looked up from reference TRBV2 and TRBJ1-3, is EPEVTQTPSHQVTQMGQEVILRCVPISNHLYFYWYRQILGQKVEFLVSFYNNEISEKSEIFDDQFSVERPDGSNFTLKIRSTKLEDSAMYFCASRAGLDSGNTIYFGEGSWLTVV.

The chain links TRBV7-3 to TRBJ2-1, with a weak D call TRBD2 (6 bases). V dropped 4 bases and J dropped 4 bases, with 8 bases sitting between them. The CDR3 totals 13 residues. Germline V gives CDR1 SGHTA, CDR2 FQGTGA. The CDR3 DNA is TGTGCCAGCAGCTCTAGCGAGTACAATGAGCAGTTCTTC. It encodes CASSSSEYNEQFF.

The V gene is TRBV7-9, the J gene TRBJ1-6, with TRBD1 identical over 8 bases. The germline V gene has CDR1 SEHNR and CDR2 FQNEAQ (reference sequence). This CDR3 contains 15 residues. Trimming at V came to 5 bases and at J to 8 bases, leaving 8 bases not matched to a gene. The CDR3 DNA reads as TGTGCCAGCAGCCGGGACAGGCTTTCGGATTCACCCCTCCACTTT. Protein sequence: CASSRDRLSDSPLHF.

The chain joins TRBV29-1 to TRBJ2-2; unclear D gene. The germline gives CDR1 SQVTM, CDR2 ANQGSEA. This CDR3 region has 13 residues. Trimming removed 7 bases at V and 6 bases at J, with 15 bases between. DNA for the CDR3: TGCAGCGCCAGATGGGCAGGTCCCGGGGAGCTGTTTTTT. Protein sequence: CSARWAGPGELFF.

The chain joins TRBV7-2 to TRBJ1-2; a possible D gene is TRBD1 (6 bases). The CDR3 extends over 13 amino acids. V was trimmed by 5 bases and J by 7 bases, leaving 14 bases between them. CDR1 and CDR2 from the germline V gene are SGHTA and FQGNSA. CDR3 region: CASSPYRAGGYTF. CDR3 nucleotide sequence: TGTGCCAGCAGCCCGTACAGGGCCGGTGGCTACACCTTC.

The rearrangement links TRBV28 to TRBJ1-2, with D perhaps matching TRBD1 (6 bases). Trimming took 3 bases from V and 7 from J, leaving 12 bases between them. This CDR3 has 13 residues. Germline-derived CDR1 and CDR2 are MDHEN and SYDVKM. The CDR3 spells CASSFRGRSGYTF. CDR3 in DNA: TGTGCCAGCAGTTTCAGGGGAAGGAGTGGCTACACCTTC.

This clone was seen once. The rearrangement links TRBV27 to TRBJ1-2, with TRBD1 as a possible D gene (6 bases). The CDR3 contains 14 residues. CDR1 MNHEY and CDR2 SMNVEV come from the germline V gene (reference sequence). Deletions cut 3 bases from V and 3 bases from J, with 11 bases between. CDR3 sequence: CASSLGGGYYGYTF. CDR3 coding DNA: TGTGCCAGCAGTTTGGGAGGGGGTTACTATGGCTACACCTTC.

This rearrangement joins TRBV7-2 to TRBJ1-2; D is unresolved. Germline CDR1 is SGHTA and CDR2 is FQGNSA. The V gene lost 5 bases and the J gene lost 7 bases, with 14 bases spanning the gap. The CDR3 length is 13 residues. The DNA of the CDR3 is TGTGCCAGCAGCCCCCCGGGGAGGGCTGGCTACACCTTC. Translated: CASSPPGRAGYTF.

The chain employs TRBV6-5 and TRBJ2-3, with 9 bases that match TRBD2. Germline trimming cut 5 bases from V and 2 bases from J; bases unmatched to any gene: 5. CDR1 and CDR2 (germline): MNHEY, SVGAGI. The CDR3 runs 15 residues. The CDR3 loop is CASSTLAGTTDTQYF. The CDR3 DNA reads as TGTGCCAGCAGTACTCTAGCGGGGACCACAGATACGCAGTATTTT.